The 4 T cell receptor beta chains in this list originate from one sample, sequenced in a study of cytomegalovirus exposure and HLA in healthy donors (dated by TCRdb to 2016 to 2017). Library preparation was by the immunoSEQ multiplex PCR assay. For the multiplex PCR, a mixture combining 60 forward primers for TCR Vbeta segments and 13 reverse primers for TCR Jbeta segments was used. The table was pulled from immuneACCESS by TCRdb, which kept in-frame rearrangements only. Such tables lose some clones; where checked, under half of the loss comes from unresolved V genes, and the rest has no known cause. For this sample the table gives around 230,000 clones, of which roughly 84% were detected only once. Jointly, the top ten make up around 0.22% of the sample. Sequencing was done on a sample of PBMCs. These receptors were collected from a girl aged 2 to 9 in good health and CMV-seronegative.

V usage is TRBV27 and J usage is TRBJ2-1; D perhaps matches TRBD2 (5 bases). Between the trimmed V and J ends, which lost 6 bases and 14 bases, there was a span of 14 bases. The CDR3 totals 11 residues. Germline V gene data show CDR1 as MNHEY and CDR2 as SMNVEV (reference sequence). The CDR3 nucleotides are TGTGCCAGCAGGGGGATGAGGGCGGAGTTCTTC. This translates into CASRGMRAEFF.

The chain recombines TRBV4-1 with TRBJ1-6, with D unclear. Trimming shortened V by 6 bases and J by 10 bases, and 13 bases separated the two germline ends. The germline CDR1 and CDR2 sequences are MGHRA and YSYEKL. The CDR3 totals 13 residues. CDR3 residues: CASRGGVESPLHF. DNA for the CDR3: TGCGCCAGCAGAGGCGGGGTCGAGTCACCCCTCCACTTT.

Worth noting for this clone: The sample holds other DNA sequences that translate to the same CDR3. V and J are TRBV29-1 and TRBJ2-1; a possible D gene is TRBD1 (6 bases). The CDR3 has 10 amino acids. The V gene's germline CDR1 is SQVTM and CDR2 ANQGSEA. The V and J ends lost 5 bases and 7 bases respectively, with 6 bases between them. In nucleotides, the CDR3 is TGCAGCGTTAGGGGGAATGAGCAGTTCTTC. Its protein product is CSVRGNEQFF.

The chain uses TRBV10-3 and TRBJ1-1, with D unresolved. The CDR3 is made up of 16 amino acids. V shed 3 bases and J shed 6 bases, with 20 bases lying between them. Germline-derived CDR1 and CDR2 are ENHRY and SYGVKD. CDR3 DNA: TGTGCCATCAGTGATGCCGGGAGCCCGTCCAACGCTGAAGCTTTCTTT. Residues: CAISDAGSPSNAEAFF.